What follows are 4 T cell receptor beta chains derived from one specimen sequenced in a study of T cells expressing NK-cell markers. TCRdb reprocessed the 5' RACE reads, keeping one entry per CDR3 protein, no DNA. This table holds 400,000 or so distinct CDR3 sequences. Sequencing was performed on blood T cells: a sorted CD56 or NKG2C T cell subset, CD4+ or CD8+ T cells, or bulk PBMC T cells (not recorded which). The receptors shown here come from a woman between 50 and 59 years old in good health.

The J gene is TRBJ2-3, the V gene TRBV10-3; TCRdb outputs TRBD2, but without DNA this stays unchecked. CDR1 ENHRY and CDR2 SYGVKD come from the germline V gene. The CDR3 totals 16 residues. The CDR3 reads CAISEGAQGSTDTQYF.

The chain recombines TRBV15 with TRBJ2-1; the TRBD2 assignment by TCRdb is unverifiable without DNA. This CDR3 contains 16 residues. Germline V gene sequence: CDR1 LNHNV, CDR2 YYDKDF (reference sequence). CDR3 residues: CATSREAGSSGTEQFF.

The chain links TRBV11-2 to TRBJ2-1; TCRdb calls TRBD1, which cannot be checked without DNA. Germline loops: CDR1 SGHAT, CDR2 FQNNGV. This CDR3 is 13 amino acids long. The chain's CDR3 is CASSIRQGGEQFF. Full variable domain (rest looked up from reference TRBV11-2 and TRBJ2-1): EAGVAQSPRYKIIEKRQSVAFWCNPISGHATLYWYQQILGQGPKLLIQFQNNGVVDDSQLPKDRFSAERLKGVDSTLKIQPAKLEDSAVYLCASSIRQGGEQFFGPGTRLTVL.

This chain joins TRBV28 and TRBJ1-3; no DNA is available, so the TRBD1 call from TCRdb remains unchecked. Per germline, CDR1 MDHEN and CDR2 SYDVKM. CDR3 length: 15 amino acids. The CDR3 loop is CASSFGGPQDDTIYF.